This T cell receptor beta chain was documented in a study of T cell changes during pregnancy in multiple sclerosis. Sequencing used immunoSEQ multiplex PCR; TCRdb keeps in-frame clones, though not all of them. Among tens of thousands of clones, about 89% were seen once, and the ten largest hold about 0.45%. Trimming removed 3 bases from V and 2 bases from J; junction bases left unmatched: 5. Germline V gene data show CDR1 as ENHRY and CDR2 as SYGVKD. This CDR3 region has 16 residues. The input for sequencing was CD4+ T cells from peripheral blood mononuclear cells, taken in the second trimester of pregnancy. The rearrangement uses TRBV10-3 and TRBJ2-5, with 11 bases lining up with TRBD1. The TCR originated in a female donor with multiple sclerosis, enrolled in a pregnancy study. The CDR3 DNA sequence: TGTGCCATCAGTGATCCCGGGACAGGGGGACAAGAGACCCAGTACTTC. Translating it yields CAISDPGTGGQETQYF.